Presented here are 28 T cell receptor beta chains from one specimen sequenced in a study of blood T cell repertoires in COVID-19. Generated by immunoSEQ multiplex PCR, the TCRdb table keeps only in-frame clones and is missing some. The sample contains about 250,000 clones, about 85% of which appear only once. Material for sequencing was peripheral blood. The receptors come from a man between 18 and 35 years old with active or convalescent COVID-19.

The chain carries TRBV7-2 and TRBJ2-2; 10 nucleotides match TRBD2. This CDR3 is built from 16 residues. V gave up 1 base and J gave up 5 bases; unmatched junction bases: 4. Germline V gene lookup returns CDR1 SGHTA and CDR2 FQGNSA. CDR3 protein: CASSLVLAGETGELFF. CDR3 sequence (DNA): TGTGCCAGCAGCTTAGTTCTAGCGGGAGAAACCGGGGAGCTGTTTTTT.

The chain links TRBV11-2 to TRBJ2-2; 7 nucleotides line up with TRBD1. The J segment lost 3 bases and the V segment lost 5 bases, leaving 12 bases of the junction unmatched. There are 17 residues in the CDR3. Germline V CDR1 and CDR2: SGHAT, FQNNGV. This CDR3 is CASSKSRGQSYTGELFF. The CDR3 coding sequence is TGTGCCAGCAGCAAGAGTCGGGGACAGAGTTACACCGGGGAGCTGTTTTTT. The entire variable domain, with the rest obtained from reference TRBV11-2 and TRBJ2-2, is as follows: EAGVAQSPRYKIIEKRQSVAFWCNPISGHATLYWYQQILGQGPKLLIQFQNNGVVDDSQLPKDRFSAERLKGVDSTLKIQPAKLEDSAVYLCASSKSRGQSYTGELFFGEGSRLTVL.

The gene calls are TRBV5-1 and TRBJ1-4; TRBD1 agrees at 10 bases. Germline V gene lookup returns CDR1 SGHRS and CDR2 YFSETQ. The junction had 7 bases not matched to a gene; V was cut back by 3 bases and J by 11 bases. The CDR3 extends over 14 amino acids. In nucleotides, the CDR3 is TGCGCCAGCAGCTCCGCTACGGACAGGGGGAAACTGTTTTTT. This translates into CASSSATDRGKLFF.

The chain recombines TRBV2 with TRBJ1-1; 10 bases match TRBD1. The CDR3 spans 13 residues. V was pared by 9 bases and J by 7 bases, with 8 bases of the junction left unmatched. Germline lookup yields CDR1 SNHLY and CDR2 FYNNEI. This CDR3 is CARAGTGEIEAFF. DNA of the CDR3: TGTGCCAGGGCCGGGACAGGGGAGATTGAAGCTTTCTTT. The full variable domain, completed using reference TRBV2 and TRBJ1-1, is EPEVTQTPSHQVTQMGQEVILRCVPISNHLYFYWYRQILGQKVEFLVSFYNNEISEKSEIFDDQFSVERPDGSNFTLKIRSTKLEDSAMYFCARAGTGEIEAFFGQGTRLTVV.

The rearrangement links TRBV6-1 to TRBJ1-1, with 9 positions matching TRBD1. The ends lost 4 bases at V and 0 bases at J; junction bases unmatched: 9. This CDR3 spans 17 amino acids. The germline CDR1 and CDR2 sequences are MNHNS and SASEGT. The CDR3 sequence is CASSVSQGARMNTEAFF. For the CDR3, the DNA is TGTGCCAGCAGTGTCTCACAGGGGGCGCGAATGAACACTGAAGCTTTCTTT.

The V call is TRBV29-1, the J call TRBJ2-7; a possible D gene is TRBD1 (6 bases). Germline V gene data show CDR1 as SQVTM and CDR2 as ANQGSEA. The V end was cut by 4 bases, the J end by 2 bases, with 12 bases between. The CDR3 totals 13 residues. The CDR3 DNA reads TGCAGCGTTGTCCCAGGGGCGACCTACGAGCAGTACTTC. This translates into CSVVPGATYEQYF.

CDR3 residues: CASSGQGLRGYTF. The CDR3 DNA reads as TGTGCCAGCAGTGGACAGGGCCTACGTGGCTACACCTTC. This chain joins TRBV2 and TRBJ1-2; 7 bases align to TRBD1. Germline V gene sequence: CDR1 SNHLY, CDR2 FYNNEI. The V and J ends lost 4 bases and 7 bases, in that order; junction bases with no gene match: 6. This CDR3 is built from 13 residues.

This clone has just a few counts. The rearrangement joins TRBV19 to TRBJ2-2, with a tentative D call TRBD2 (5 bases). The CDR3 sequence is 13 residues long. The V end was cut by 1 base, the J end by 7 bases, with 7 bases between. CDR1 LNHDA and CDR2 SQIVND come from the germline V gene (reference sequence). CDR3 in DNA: TGTGCCAGTAGTATAGTGGGGAGCGGGGAGCTGTTTTTT. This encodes CASSIVGSGELFF.

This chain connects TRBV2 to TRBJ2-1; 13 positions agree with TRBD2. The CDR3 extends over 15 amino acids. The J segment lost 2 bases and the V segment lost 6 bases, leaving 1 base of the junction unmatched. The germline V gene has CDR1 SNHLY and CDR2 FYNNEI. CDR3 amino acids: CASRGTSGTYNEQFF. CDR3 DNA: TGTGCCAGCAGGGGGACTAGCGGGACCTACAATGAGCAGTTCTTC.

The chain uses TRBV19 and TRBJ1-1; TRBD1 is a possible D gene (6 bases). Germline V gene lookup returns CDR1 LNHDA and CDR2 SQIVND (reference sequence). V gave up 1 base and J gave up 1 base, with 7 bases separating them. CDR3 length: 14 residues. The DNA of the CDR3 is TGTGCCAGTAGTATAGGGACAGAGAACACTGAAGCTTTCTTT. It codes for CASSIGTENTEAFF.

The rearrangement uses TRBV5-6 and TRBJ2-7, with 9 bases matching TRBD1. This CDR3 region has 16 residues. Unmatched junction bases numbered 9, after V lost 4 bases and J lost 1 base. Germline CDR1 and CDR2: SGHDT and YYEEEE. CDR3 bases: TGTGCCAGCAGCCTACCCGGGGGGACAGGGTCCTACGAGCAGTACTTC. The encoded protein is CASSLPGGTGSYEQYF.

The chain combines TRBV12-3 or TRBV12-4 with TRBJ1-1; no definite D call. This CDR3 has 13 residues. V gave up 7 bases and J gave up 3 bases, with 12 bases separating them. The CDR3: CASTRGEDTEAFF. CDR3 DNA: TGTGCCAGCACCCGCGGGGAGGACACTGAAGCTTTCTTT.

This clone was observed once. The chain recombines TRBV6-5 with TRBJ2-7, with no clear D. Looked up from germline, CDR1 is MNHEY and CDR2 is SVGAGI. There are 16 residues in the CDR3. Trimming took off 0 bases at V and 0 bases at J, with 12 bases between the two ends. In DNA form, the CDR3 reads TGTGCCAGCAGTTACTCCCCTCAACAGAACTCCTACGAGCAGTACTTC. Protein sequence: CASSYSPQQNSYEQYF.

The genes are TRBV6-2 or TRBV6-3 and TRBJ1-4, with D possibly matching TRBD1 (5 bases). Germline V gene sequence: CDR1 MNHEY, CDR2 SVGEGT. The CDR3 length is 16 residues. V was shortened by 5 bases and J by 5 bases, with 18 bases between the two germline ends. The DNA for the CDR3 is TGTGCCAGCAGTCCCTATCCGCAGGGAAAAAATGAAAAACTGTTTTTT. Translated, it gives CASSPYPQGKNEKLFF.

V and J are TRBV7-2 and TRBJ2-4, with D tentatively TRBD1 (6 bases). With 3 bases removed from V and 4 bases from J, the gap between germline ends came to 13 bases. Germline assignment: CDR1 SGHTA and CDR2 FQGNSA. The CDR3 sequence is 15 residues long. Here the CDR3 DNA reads TGTGCCAGCAGCTTCACGACAGGAGCTAAAAACATTCAGTACTTC. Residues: CASSFTTGAKNIQYF.

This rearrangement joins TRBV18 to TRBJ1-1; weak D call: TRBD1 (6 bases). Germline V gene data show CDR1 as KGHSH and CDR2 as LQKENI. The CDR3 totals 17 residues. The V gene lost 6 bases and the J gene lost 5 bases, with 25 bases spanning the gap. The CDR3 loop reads CASSPEGGLSERTEAFF. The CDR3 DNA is TGTGCCAGCTCCCCTGAGGGGGGGCTAAGTGAACGAACTGAAGCTTTCTTT.

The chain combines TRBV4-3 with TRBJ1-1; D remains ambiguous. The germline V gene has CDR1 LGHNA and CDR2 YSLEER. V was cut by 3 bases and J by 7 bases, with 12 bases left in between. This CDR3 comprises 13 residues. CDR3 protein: CASSHTTGIEAFF. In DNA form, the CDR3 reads TGCGCCAGCAGCCATACAACCGGGATTGAAGCTTTCTTT.

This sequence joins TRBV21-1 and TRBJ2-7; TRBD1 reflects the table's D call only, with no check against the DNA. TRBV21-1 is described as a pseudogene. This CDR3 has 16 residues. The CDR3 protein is CASSKVGADSIYEQYF. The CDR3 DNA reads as TGTGCCAGCAGCAAAGTGGGGGCGGATAGCATCTACGAGCAGTACTTC.

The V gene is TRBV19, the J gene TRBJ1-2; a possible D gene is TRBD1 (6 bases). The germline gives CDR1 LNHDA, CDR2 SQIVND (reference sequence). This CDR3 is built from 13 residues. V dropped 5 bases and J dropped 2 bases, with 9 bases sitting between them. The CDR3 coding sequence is TGTGCCAGTAGTCCAGGACAGAACTATGGCTACACCTTC. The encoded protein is CASSPGQNYGYTF.

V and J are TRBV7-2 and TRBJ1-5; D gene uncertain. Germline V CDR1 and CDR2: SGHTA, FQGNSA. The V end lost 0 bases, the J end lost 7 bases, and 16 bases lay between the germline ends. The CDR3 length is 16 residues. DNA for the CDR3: TGTGCCAGCAGCTTAGCTGGGTCCGGGGTGGGACAGCCCCAGCATTTT. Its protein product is CASSLAGSGVGQPQHF. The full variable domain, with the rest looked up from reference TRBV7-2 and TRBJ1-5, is GAGVSQSPSNKVTEKGKDVELRCDPISGHTALYWYRQSLGQGLEFLIYFQGNSAPDKSGLPSDRFSAERTGGSVSTLTIQRTQQEDSAVYLCASSLAGSGVGQPQHFGDGTRLSIL.

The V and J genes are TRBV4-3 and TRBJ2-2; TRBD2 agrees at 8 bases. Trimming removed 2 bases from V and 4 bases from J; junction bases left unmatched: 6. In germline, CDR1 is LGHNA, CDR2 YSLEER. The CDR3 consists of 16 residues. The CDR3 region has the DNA TGCGCCAGCAGCCAACCGGGAGGGCGCGGCACCGGGGAGCTGTTTTTT. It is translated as CASSQPGGRGTGELFF.

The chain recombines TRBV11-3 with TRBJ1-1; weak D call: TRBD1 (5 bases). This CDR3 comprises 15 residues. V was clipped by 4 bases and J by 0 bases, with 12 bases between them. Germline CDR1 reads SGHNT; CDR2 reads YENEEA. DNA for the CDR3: TGTGCCAGCAGCTCCGGGGGAGGGATGAACACTGAAGCTTTCTTT. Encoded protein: CASSSGGGMNTEAFF.

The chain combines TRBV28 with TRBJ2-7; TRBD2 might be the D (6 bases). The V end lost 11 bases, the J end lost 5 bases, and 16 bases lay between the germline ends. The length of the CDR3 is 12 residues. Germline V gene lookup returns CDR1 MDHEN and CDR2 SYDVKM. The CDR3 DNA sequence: TGTGCCTCTGGGGGGACCCGGGACGAGCAGTACTTC. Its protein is CASGGTRDEQYF.

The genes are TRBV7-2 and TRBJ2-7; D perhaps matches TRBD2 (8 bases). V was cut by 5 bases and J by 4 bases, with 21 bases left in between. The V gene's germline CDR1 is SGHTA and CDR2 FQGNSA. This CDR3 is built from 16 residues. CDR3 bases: TGTGCCAGCAGCCCCGGGAGGGGGCAGGGGGATTACGAGCAGTACTTC. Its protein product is CASSPGRGQGDYEQYF. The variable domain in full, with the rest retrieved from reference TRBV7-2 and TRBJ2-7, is GAGVSQSPSNKVTEKGKDVELRCDPISGHTALYWYRQSLGQGLEFLIYFQGNSAPDKSGLPSDRFSAERTGGSVSTLTIQRTQQEDSAVYLCASSPGRGQGDYEQYFGPGTRLTVT.

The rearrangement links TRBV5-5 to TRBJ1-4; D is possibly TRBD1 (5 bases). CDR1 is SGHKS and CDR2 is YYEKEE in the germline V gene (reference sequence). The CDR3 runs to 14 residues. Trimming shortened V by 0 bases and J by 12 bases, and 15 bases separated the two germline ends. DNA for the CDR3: TGTGCCAGCAGCTTGGAGGCAGGGTTTGGAGAACTGTTTTTT. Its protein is CASSLEAGFGELFF.

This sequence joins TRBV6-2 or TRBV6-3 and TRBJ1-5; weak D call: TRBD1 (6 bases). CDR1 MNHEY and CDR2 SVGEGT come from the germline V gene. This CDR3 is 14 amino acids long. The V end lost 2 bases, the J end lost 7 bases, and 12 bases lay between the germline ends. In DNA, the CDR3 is TGTGCCAGCAGTTACGCACAGGGTGGACAGCCCCAGCATTTT. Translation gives CASSYAQGGQPQHF.

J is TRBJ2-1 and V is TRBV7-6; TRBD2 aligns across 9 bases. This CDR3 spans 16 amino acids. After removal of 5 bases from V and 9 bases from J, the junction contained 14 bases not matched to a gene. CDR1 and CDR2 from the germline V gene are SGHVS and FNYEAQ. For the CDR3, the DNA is TGTGCCAGCAGCCCCATACTTGGCGGGGGGGCCGGTGAGCAGTTCTTC. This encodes CASSPILGGGAGEQFF.

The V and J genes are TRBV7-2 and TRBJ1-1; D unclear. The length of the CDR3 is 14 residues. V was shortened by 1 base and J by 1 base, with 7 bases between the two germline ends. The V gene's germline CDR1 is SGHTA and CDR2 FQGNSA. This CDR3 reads CASSLVSGNTEAFF. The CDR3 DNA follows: TGTGCCAGCAGCTTAGTTTCAGGGAACACTGAAGCTTTCTTT.